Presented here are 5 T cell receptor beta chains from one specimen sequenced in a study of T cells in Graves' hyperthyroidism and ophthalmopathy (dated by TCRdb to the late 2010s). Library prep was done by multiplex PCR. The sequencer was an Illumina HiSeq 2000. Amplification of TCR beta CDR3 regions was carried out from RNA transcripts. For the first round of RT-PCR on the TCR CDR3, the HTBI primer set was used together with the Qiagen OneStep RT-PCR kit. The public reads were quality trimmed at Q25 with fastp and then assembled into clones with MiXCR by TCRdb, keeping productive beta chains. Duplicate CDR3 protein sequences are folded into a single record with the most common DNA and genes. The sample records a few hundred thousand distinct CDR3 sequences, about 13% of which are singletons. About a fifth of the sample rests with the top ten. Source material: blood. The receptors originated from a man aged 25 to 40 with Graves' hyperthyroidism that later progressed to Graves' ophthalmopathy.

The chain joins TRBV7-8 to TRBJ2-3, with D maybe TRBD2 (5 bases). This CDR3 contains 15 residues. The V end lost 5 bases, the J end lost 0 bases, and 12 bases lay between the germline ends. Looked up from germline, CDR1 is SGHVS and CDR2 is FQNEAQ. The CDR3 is CASSPTLVSTDTQYF. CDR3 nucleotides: TGTGCCAGCAGCCCTACACTAGTAAGCACAGATACGCAGTATTTT.

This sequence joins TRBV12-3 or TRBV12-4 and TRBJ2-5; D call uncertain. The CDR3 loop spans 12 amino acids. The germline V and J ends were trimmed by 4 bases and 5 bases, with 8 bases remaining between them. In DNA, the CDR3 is TGTGCCAGCAGTTACCTGATGGAGACCCAGTACTTC. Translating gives CASSYLMETQYF.

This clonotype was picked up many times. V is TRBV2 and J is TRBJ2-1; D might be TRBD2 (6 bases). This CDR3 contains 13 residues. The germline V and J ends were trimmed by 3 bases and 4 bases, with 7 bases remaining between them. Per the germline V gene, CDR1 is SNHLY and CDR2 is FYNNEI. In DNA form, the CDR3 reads TGTGCCAGCAGTGACGCGGGGTACAATGAGCAGTTCTTC. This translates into CASSDAGYNEQFF.

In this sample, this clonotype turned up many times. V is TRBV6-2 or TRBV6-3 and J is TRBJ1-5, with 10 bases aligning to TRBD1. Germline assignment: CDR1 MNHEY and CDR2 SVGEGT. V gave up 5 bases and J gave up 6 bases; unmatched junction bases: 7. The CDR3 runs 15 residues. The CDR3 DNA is TGTGCCAGCAGTCGGGACAGGGGCTCTCCTCAGCCCCAGCATTTT. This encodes CASSRDRGSPQPQHF.

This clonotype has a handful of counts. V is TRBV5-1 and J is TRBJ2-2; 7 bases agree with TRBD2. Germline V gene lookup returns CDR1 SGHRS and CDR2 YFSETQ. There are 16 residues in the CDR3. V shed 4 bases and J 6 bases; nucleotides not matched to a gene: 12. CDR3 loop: CASSPREDGYAGELFF. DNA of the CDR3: TGCGCCAGCAGCCCCCGGGAGGATGGATATGCCGGGGAGCTGTTTTTT.